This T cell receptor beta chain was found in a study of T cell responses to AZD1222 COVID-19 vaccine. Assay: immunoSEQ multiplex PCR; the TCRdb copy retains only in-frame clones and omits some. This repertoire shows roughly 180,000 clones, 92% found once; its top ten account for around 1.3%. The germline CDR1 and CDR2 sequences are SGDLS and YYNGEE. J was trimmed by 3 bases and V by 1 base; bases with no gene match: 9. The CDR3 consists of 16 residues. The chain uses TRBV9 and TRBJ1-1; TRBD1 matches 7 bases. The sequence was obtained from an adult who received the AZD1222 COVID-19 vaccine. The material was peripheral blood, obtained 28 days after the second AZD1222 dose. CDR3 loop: CASSVSTGEAHTEAFF. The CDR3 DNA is TGTGCCAGCAGCGTAAGTACAGGGGAGGCTCACACTGAAGCTTTCTTT.